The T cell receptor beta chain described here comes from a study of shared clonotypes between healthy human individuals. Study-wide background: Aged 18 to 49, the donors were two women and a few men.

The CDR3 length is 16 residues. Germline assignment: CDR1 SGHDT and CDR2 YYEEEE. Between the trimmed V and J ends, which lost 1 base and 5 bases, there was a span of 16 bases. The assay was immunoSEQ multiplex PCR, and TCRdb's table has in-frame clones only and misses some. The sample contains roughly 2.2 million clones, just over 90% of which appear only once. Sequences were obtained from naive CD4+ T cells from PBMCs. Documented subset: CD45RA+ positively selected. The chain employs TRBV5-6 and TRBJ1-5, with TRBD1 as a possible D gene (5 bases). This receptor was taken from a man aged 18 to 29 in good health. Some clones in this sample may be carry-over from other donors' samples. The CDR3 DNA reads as TGTGCCAGCAGCTTGTCTCGGGGGGTTACGGATCAGCCCCAGCATTTT. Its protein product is CASSLSRGVTDQPQHF.